Following are 32 T cell receptor beta chains from one sample sequenced in a study of metastatic and nonmetastatic thyroid tumors. Not a single patient had been given any form of treatment at any point before undergoing thyroid surgery. TCRdb called clones again from the PCR reads with MiXCR. The table records around 42,000 clones, approximately 10% of them present only once. Sequenced: blood. The receptors stem from a female donor with papillary thyroid cancer or a benign thyroid nodule (not recorded which). Some clones in this sample may be carry-over from other donors' samples.

This clone rates as medium-sized. This specimen includes other DNA sequences encoding the same CDR3. The V gene is TRBV28, the J gene TRBJ2-7; possible D gene TRBD2, 6 bases. Germline CDR1 MDHEN, CDR2 SYDVKM. The CDR3 runs 15 residues. V was clipped by 3 bases and J by 3 bases, with 15 bases between them. CDR3 sequence reads: CASSFFGGLSYEQYF. DNA for the CDR3: TGTGCCAGCAGTTTTTTTGGAGGGCTCAGCTACGAGCAGTACTTC.

This clone was recorded at least ten times. This sequence may be a read error, since a much larger clone differs from it by one base. Other DNA sequences in the sample encode the same CDR3. This rearrangement joins TRBV30 to TRBJ2-1, with D possibly being TRBD1 (5 bases). The germline V gene encodes CDR1 GTSNPN and CDR2 SVGIG (reference sequence). The CDR3 has 12 amino acids. CDR3: CAWSGQGLEQFF. In DNA form, the CDR3 reads TGTGCTTGGAGTGGGCAGGGATTGGAGCAGTTCTTC.

This clone was picked up many times. The chain recombines TRBV2 with TRBJ1-1; 10 bases match TRBD1. CDR3 size: 16 residues. Trimming at V came to 10 bases and at J to 3 bases, leaving 14 bases not matched to a gene. The germline CDR1 and CDR2 sequences are SNHLY and FYNNEI. CDR3 region: CATTLRTGGSDTEAFF. The CDR3 DNA reads as TGTGCCACCACACTCCGGACAGGGGGGTCGGACACTGAAGCTTTCTTT.

This clone has ten or more counts. V usage is TRBV7-2 and J usage is TRBJ2-7, with 9 bases that match TRBD2. This CDR3 spans 16 amino acids. V lost 3 bases, J lost 2 bases, and 8 bases stayed unmatched. Germline lookup yields CDR1 SGHTA and CDR2 FQGNSA. The CDR3 DNA reads TGTGCCAGCAGCTTTAGCTGGCGGGAGGGGGCCTACGAGCAGTACTTC. This encodes CASSFSWREGAYEQYF.

This clone has a count of ten or more. The chain recombines TRBV7-2 with TRBJ2-4, with D uncertain. Deletions cut 1 base from V and 0 bases from J, with 13 bases between. This CDR3 contains 17 residues. Germline V gene data show CDR1 as SGHTA and CDR2 as FQGNSA. The CDR3 sequence is CASSLVGSTIAKNIQYF. The CDR3 DNA reads as TGTGCCAGCAGCTTAGTAGGGTCAACCATAGCCAAAAACATTCAGTACTTC. The full variable domain, its missing parts supplied by reference TRBV7-2 and TRBJ2-4, is GAGVSQSPSNKVTEKGKDVELRCDPISGHTALYWYRQSLGQGLEFLIYFQGNSAPDKSGLPSDRFSAERTGGSVSTLTIQRTQQEDSAVYLCASSLVGSTIAKNIQYFGAGTRLSVL.

This clone was recorded at least ten times. This chain connects TRBV30 to TRBJ2-2; D gene ambiguous. The CDR3 loop spans 14 amino acids. The V gene's germline CDR1 is GTSNPN and CDR2 SVGIG (reference sequence). V dropped 2 bases and J dropped 4 bases, with 11 bases sitting between them. The CDR3 sequence is CAWSRAYSTGELFF. The CDR3 DNA is TGTGCCTGGAGTAGGGCATACTCCACCGGGGAGCTGTTTTTT.

This clone appeared many times. The V gene is TRBV5-1, the J gene TRBJ2-7, with 7 bases matching TRBD1. From germline, CDR1 is SGHRS and CDR2 YFSETQ. J gave up 3 bases and V 0 bases, and 6 bases lay outside the gene matches. The CDR3 has 15 residues. Written as DNA, the CDR3 is TGCGCCAGCAGCTTGGGGGCCGGGACAGTCTACGAGCAGTACTTC. Translating it yields CASSLGAGTVYEQYF.

This clone was observed a few times. The V call is TRBV6-1, the J call TRBJ2-2; tentatively, D is TRBD2 (5 bases). Germline V gives CDR1 MNHNS, CDR2 SASEGT. Trimming removed 7 bases from V and 5 bases from J, with 17 bases in between. This CDR3 region has 15 residues. The CDR3 protein is CASTSRTGGTGELFF. CDR3 nucleotides: TGTGCCAGCACTAGCCGGACCGGCGGGACCGGGGAGCTGTTTTTT.

In its sample, this clone was seen many times. V and J are TRBV6-2 or TRBV6-3 and TRBJ2-2; D not resolved. This CDR3 is built from 14 residues. Germline V gene data show CDR1 as MNHEY and CDR2 as SVGEGT. Between the trimmed V and J ends, which lost 0 bases and 6 bases, there was a span of 8 bases. The CDR3 here is CASSYSGASGELFF. CDR3 DNA: TGTGCCAGCAGTTACTCAGGAGCGTCCGGGGAGCTGTTTTTT.

With respect to this clone: This sample includes further DNA sequences coding for the same CDR3. The chain joins TRBV5-4 to TRBJ2-6, with a tentative D call TRBD1 (5 bases). The germline CDR1 and CDR2 sequences are SGHNT and YYREEE (reference sequence). CDR3 length: 16 amino acids. V was shortened by 0 bases and J by 15 bases, with 22 bases between the two germline ends. Written as DNA, the CDR3 is TGTGCCAGCAGCTTGGAAGGTAGCTCTGGGGCCAATGCCCTGACTTTC. This codes for CASSLEGSSGANALTF.

This clone was seen a few times. A much larger clone differs by one base, so this may be a read error. The CDR3 DNA is TGTGCCAGCAGTCACACAGATACGCGGTATTTT. Translating it yields CASSHTDTRYF. This sequence joins TRBV9 and TRBJ2-3, with D uncertain. The V gene's germline CDR1 is SGDLS and CDR2 YYNGEE. The CDR3 consists of 11 residues.

This clone occurred many times. V and J are TRBV27 and TRBJ1-3; the match to TRBD1 covers 7 bases. Germline V lookup: CDR1 MNHEY, CDR2 SMNVEV (reference sequence). V trimming: 5 bases; J trimming: 4 bases; junction bases outside the gene matches: 11. This CDR3 contains 16 residues. The CDR3 nucleotides are TGTGCCAGCAGTAAGACAGGGCTCCACTCCGGAAACACCATATATTTT. Its translation: CASSKTGLHSGNTIYF.

As concerns this clone: Additional DNA sequences in this sample encode the identical CDR3. The V gene is TRBV30, the J gene TRBJ2-7, with D maybe TRBD1 (5 bases). The germline V gene encodes CDR1 GTSNPN and CDR2 SVGIG (reference sequence). V shed 6 bases and J shed 3 bases, with 15 bases lying between them. The CDR3 extends over 13 amino acids. The CDR3 sequence is CACKGFRSYEQYF. DNA of the CDR3: TGTGCCTGTAAGGGGTTCAGGAGCTACGAGCAGTACTTC.

At least ten counts were recorded for this clone. V is TRBV5-1 and J is TRBJ1-4, with D hard to call. CDR1 and CDR2 (germline): SGHRS, YFSETQ. The V end lost 4 bases, the J end lost 15 bases, and 16 bases lay between the germline ends. This CDR3 comprises 12 residues. CDR3: CASSLGRLTMFF. CDR3 DNA sequence: TGCGCCAGCAGCCTCGGACGCCTTACTATGTTTTTT.

This clone was seen ten or more times. The rearrangement uses TRBV12-3 or TRBV12-4 and TRBJ1-1; 7 positions agree with TRBD1. V was clipped by 5 bases and J by 1 base; unmatched bases: 7. The CDR3 runs 15 residues. CDR3 DNA: TGTGCCAGCAGTCCGAACAGGGGCGGGAACACTGAAGCTTTCTTT. This gives the protein CASSPNRGGNTEAFF.

This clone was seen many times. The chain joins TRBV9 to TRBJ1-1; unclear D gene. Trimming pared 2 bases from V and 2 bases from J, leaving 7 bases between. This CDR3 contains 13 residues. CDR1 SGDLS and CDR2 YYNGEE come from the germline V gene. This chain's CDR3 is CASSVAANTEAFF. Written as DNA, the CDR3 is TGTGCCAGCAGCGTCGCGGCCAACACTGAAGCTTTCTTT.

This rearrangement joins TRBV11-2 to TRBJ1-1; D may be TRBD1 (5 bases). Per the germline V gene, CDR1 is SGHAT and CDR2 is FQNNGV. This CDR3 region has 13 residues. V was pared by 0 bases and J by 10 bases, with 12 bases between. The CDR3 DNA is TGTGCCAGCAGCTTAGAGCACGGGACTCGAGCTTTCTTT. Residues: CASSLEHGTRAFF.

This clone was counted ten times or more. The chain recombines TRBV18 with TRBJ2-2; 7 bases line up with TRBD1. This CDR3 is built from 16 residues. The junction had 11 bases not matched to a gene; V was cut back by 3 bases and J by 7 bases. Germline CDR1 KGHSH, CDR2 LQKENI. DNA of the CDR3: TGTGCCAGCTCACCCCGGCAGGGGGTCGTCGGCGGGGAGCTGTTTTTT. Its translation is CASSPRQGVVGGELFF.

This clone was picked up many times. This chain connects TRBV19 to TRBJ2-3; no definite D call. V gave up 4 bases and J gave up 4 bases, with 12 bases separating them. This CDR3 is 14 amino acids long. Germline assignment: CDR1 LNHDA and CDR2 SQIVND (reference sequence). Written as DNA, the CDR3 is TGTGCCAGTAGTACCCTACTTGGTGCAGATACGCAGTATTTT. Amino acids: CASSTLLGADTQYF.

The chain recombines TRBV20-1 with TRBJ2-7, with D possibly TRBD1 on 6 matching bases. V was pared by 6 bases and J by 2 bases, with 26 bases between. Germline CDR1 and CDR2: DFQATT and SNEGSKA (reference sequence). This CDR3 has 17 residues. The CDR3 region is CSASTEQGPAAPYEQYF. The CDR3 nucleotides read TGCAGTGCCAGCACCGAACAGGGCCCCGCAGCCCCCTACGAGCAGTACTTC.

The V and J genes are TRBV4-1 and TRBJ1-1, with D possibly being TRBD1 (6 bases). The CDR3 loop spans 15 amino acids. Germline-derived CDR1 and CDR2 are MGHRA and YSYEKL. V lost 4 bases and J 1 base, leaving 13 bases between the germline ends. The CDR3 sequence is CASSREGTRNTEAFF. Written as DNA, the CDR3 is TGCGCCAGCAGCCGCGAAGGGACAAGGAACACTGAAGCTTTCTTT.

There are many counts of this clone. The V and J genes are TRBV25-1 and TRBJ1-2, with 10 positions matching TRBD1. CDR1 and CDR2 (germline): MGHDK, SYGVNS. J lost 6 bases, V lost 3 bases, and 4 bases had no gene match. The CDR3 covers 14 residues. The CDR3 DNA reads TGTGCCAGCAGTGACCCAGACAGGGGGCATGGCTACACCTTC. This encodes CASSDPDRGHGYTF.

The V gene is TRBV5-1, the J gene TRBJ2-7; D possibly matches TRBD1 or TRBD2 (5 bases each). V was trimmed by 0 bases and J by 6 bases, leaving 7 bases between them. Germline V gene lookup returns CDR1 SGHRS and CDR2 YFSETQ. CDR3 length: 12 amino acids. CDR3 nucleotide sequence: TGCGCCAGCAGCTTGGCTGGGGGCGAGCAGTACTTC. It encodes CASSLAGGEQYF.

This clone has at least ten counts. The chain carries TRBV7-3 and TRBJ1-1, with a possible D match to TRBD1 (6 bases). V was trimmed by 5 bases and J by 4 bases, leaving 11 bases between them. Germline V gene data show CDR1 as SGHTA and CDR2 as FQGTGA. The CDR3 covers 13 residues. CDR3 sequence: CASSTTGSTEAFF. The CDR3 DNA is TGTGCCAGCAGCACGACAGGAAGCACTGAAGCTTTCTTT.

Ten or more counts support this clone. The rearrangement joins TRBV6-1 to TRBJ1-6, with a tentative D call TRBD1 (6 bases). V was shortened by 6 bases and J by 6 bases, with 9 bases between the two germline ends. This CDR3 is 13 amino acids long. Per the germline V gene, CDR1 is MNHNS and CDR2 is SASEGT. CDR3 nucleotides: TGTGCCAGCAGATCAGGGGTTAATTCACCCCTCCACTTT. Protein product: CASRSGVNSPLHF.

This clone was seen ten or more times. V is TRBV7-2 and J is TRBJ2-3, with 12 positions matching TRBD2. Trimming at V came to 3 bases and at J to 7 bases, leaving 2 bases not matched to a gene. From germline, CDR1 is SGHTA and CDR2 FQGNSA. CDR3 length: 14 amino acids. The CDR3 loop reads CASSLLAGGNTQYF. In nucleotides, the CDR3 is TGTGCCAGCAGCTTGCTAGCGGGAGGGAATACGCAGTATTTT.

In its sample, this clone was seen many times. V is TRBV10-3 and J is TRBJ1-1, with unresolved D. This CDR3 is built from 11 residues. Germline assignment: CDR1 ENHRY and CDR2 SYGVKD. The V end lost 6 bases, the J end lost 3 bases, and 5 bases lay between the germline ends. This chain's CDR3 is CAIRADTEAFF. The CDR3 DNA follows: TGTGCCATCAGGGCCGACACTGAAGCTTTCTTT.

This clone was seen at least ten times. The genes are TRBV7-2 and TRBJ2-7; D may be TRBD1 (5 bases). Trimming shortened V by 1 base and J by 5 bases, and 9 bases separated the two germline ends. The CDR3 is made up of 13 amino acids. Per germline, CDR1 SGHTA and CDR2 FQGNSA. CDR3: CASSLVARDEQYF. DNA for the CDR3: TGTGCCAGCAGCTTAGTCGCCAGGGACGAGCAGTACTTC.

Ten or more counts support this clone. The rearrangement uses TRBV12-3 or TRBV12-4 and TRBJ2-2; 7 bases match TRBD2. Trimming took 5 bases from V and 4 from J; bases not matched to a gene: 7. CDR3 size: 15 residues. The CDR3 loop is CASSPLGGGTGELFF. Here the CDR3 DNA reads TGTGCCAGCAGTCCGCTGGGGGGGGGCACCGGGGAGCTGTTTTTT.

This clone has ten or more counts. The chain recombines TRBV3-1 with TRBJ2-3, with a possible D match to TRBD1 (5 bases). The CDR3 is made up of 14 amino acids. V shed 2 bases and J shed 7 bases, with 13 bases lying between them. Germline V gives CDR1 LGHDT, CDR2 YNNKEL (reference sequence). The chain's CDR3 is CASSQREQENTQYF. DNA of the CDR3: TGTGCCAGCAGCCAAAGAGAACAGGAGAATACGCAGTATTTT.

This clone was counted ten times or more. The chain has TRBV6-6 and TRBJ2-7, with a tentative D call TRBD1 (7 bases). CDR1 and CDR2 from the germline V gene are MNHNY and SVGAGI (reference sequence). The CDR3 length is 15 residues. The V and J ends lost 0 bases and 2 bases respectively, with 11 bases between them. The CDR3 sequence: CASSYSTGTPYEQYF. The CDR3 bases are TGTGCCAGCAGTTACTCGACAGGGACTCCCTACGAGCAGTACTTC.

This clone was seen at least ten times. The rearrangement uses TRBV7-2 and TRBJ2-7, with D hard to call. V lost 1 base and J 4 bases, leaving 8 bases between the germline ends. The CDR3 has 13 amino acids. CDR1 is SGHTA, CDR2 FQGNSA, per germline. The CDR3 loop reads CASSLDRKYEQYF. CDR3 DNA sequence: TGTGCCAGCAGCTTAGACCGGAAATACGAGCAGTACTTC.